This TCR beta chain derives from a study of cytomegalovirus exposure and HLA in healthy donors. Turning to the study itself: About 79 million unique TCRs from HLA-typed donors were held in an early data release.

In the PCR, 60 Vbeta and 13 Jbeta primers were used. Some clones are missing from TCRdb's copy, which holds only in-frame ones; the method was immunoSEQ multiplex PCR. This table holds about 84,000 clones, more than 70% found once. J was trimmed by 0 bases and V by 5 bases; bases with no gene match: 11. The CDR3 has 18 residues. Looked up from germline, CDR1 is LGHNT and CDR2 is FRNRAP. Nominally healthy donors were sampled, though unrecorded immune exposures were likely. The TCR originated in a male donor in good health and CMV-seropositive. Sequencing was done on a sample of PBMCs. The V and J genes are TRBV12-5 and TRBJ2-3; 10 positions agree with TRBD2. The CDR3 reads CASGTGTSVYSSTDTQYF. For the CDR3, the DNA is TGTGCTAGTGGTACGGGGACTAGCGTATACTCTAGCACAGATACGCAGTATTTT.